This paragraph reports one T cell receptor beta chain. Its specificity is not known. Some clones are missing from TCRdb's copy, which holds only in-frame ones; the method was immunoSEQ multiplex PCR. The sample shows about 55,000 clones, 80% to 85% of them seen only once. The data are from a study of T cells in localized non-small cell lung cancer. Broader study findings: Median approximately 50 top-100 tumor clones were shared with paired adjacent lung. Uninvolved neighboring lung showed the greatest T cell clonality, exceeding tumor. Higher T cell density in the blood was associated with longer overall survival, whereas higher adjacent-lung clonality associated with shorter survival. Sequencing involved a lone tumor region, leaving heterogeneity possible.

This clonotype was obtained from a man between 40 and 75 years old with stage III lung adenocarcinoma. The source was peripheral blood mononuclear cells, collected before any cancer treatment.

The CDR3 reads CASSDDGVRTGTSAFF. Here the CDR3 DNA reads TGTGCCAGCAGTGACGATGGGGTTAGGACCGGGACTAGCGCGTTCTTC. The gene calls are TRBV2 and TRBJ2-1, with 10 bases matching TRBD2. The CDR3 is 16 residues long. In germline, CDR1 is SNHLY, CDR2 FYNNEI. J was trimmed by 15 bases and V by 3 bases; bases with no gene match: 17.